Listed here are 22 T cell receptor beta chains from one sample, sequenced in a study of blood T cell repertoires in COVID-19. TCRdb keeps only in-frame clones here, not all; method: immunoSEQ multiplex PCR. The sample lists fewer than 300,000 clones, roughly 85% seen once, with roughly 15% in the top ten. Material for sequencing was peripheral blood. These receptor sequences come from a human donor in a cohort sampled during active COVID-19.

This clone was seen ten or more times. V usage is TRBV29-1 and J usage is TRBJ1-1; tentative D call: TRBD1 (5 bases). CDR3 size: 10 residues. Between the trimmed V and J ends, which lost 7 bases and 5 bases, there was a span of 8 bases. Per germline, CDR1 SQVTM and CDR2 ANQGSEA. In DNA, the CDR3 is TGCAGCGCAGGGAGGACTGAAGCTTTCTTT. It is translated as CSAGRTEAFF.

The gene calls are TRBV27 and TRBJ1-2, with a tentative D call TRBD1 (5 bases). CDR1 and CDR2 (germline): MNHEY, SMNVEV (reference sequence). Trimming removed 3 bases at V and 2 bases at J, with 7 bases between. The CDR3 length is 13 residues. The CDR3 spells CASSFDSNYGYTF. In DNA form, the CDR3 reads TGTGCCAGCAGTTTTGACAGCAACTATGGCTACACCTTC.

The V and J genes are TRBV3-1 (or the pseudogene TRBV3-2) and TRBJ2-7; D is possibly TRBD2 (5 bases). Germline CDR1 is LGHDT and CDR2 is YNNKEL (reference sequence). The CDR3 length is 16 residues. Trimming cost V 1 base and J 3 bases, with 16 bases left between them. The CDR3 DNA reads as TGTGCCAGCAGCCAAGTTTCAAAGTTAGAGGGCTACGAGCAGTACTTC. Encoded protein: CASSQVSKLEGYEQYF.

This clone has just one count. This chain uses TRBV2 with TRBJ2-6; D not resolved. The CDR3 is 14 amino acids. Germline CDR1 reads SNHLY; CDR2 reads FYNNEI. V dropped 3 bases and J dropped 2 bases, with 5 bases sitting between them. CDR3 nucleotides: TGTGCCAGCAGTGACATAGCTGGGGCCAACGTCCTGACTTTC. This codes for CASSDIAGANVLTF. Using reference TRBV2 and TRBJ2-6 for the parts outside the CDR3, the full variable domain is EPEVTQTPSHQVTQMGQEVILRCVPISNHLYFYWYRQILGQKVEFLVSFYNNEISEKSEIFDDQFSVERPDGSNFTLKIRSTKLEDSAMYFCASSDIAGANVLTFGAGSRLTVL.

This chain uses TRBV28 with TRBJ1-2; 7 bases agree with TRBD1. CDR3 length: 13 amino acids. CDR1 is MDHEN and CDR2 is SYDVKM in the germline V gene. V trimming: 5 bases; J trimming: 5 bases; junction bases outside the gene matches: 5. CDR3 sequence (DNA): TGTGCCAGCAGTCCTGGGACAGTATATGGCTACACCTTC. Protein sequence: CASSPGTVYGYTF.

V usage is TRBV4-1 and J usage is TRBJ1-4; D remains ambiguous. Germline lookup yields CDR1 MGHRA and CDR2 YSYEKL. Trimming cost V 1 base and J 8 bases, with 14 bases left between them. The CDR3 spans 15 residues. CDR3 coding DNA: TGCGCCAGCAGCCAAGTGGGAGTGGGCAGGGAAAAACTGTTTTTT. This translates into CASSQVGVGREKLFF.

The chain has TRBV5-1 and TRBJ2-3, with 14 bases fitting TRBD2. CDR3 length equals 18 residues. The germline CDR1 and CDR2 sequences are SGHRS and YFSETQ. V was clipped by 4 bases and J by 2 bases; unmatched bases: 9. CDR3 sequence: CASSPGTSGSGNTDTQYF. CDR3 nucleotide sequence: TGCGCCAGCAGCCCCGGGACTAGCGGGAGTGGCAACACAGATACGCAGTATTTT.

CDR3 sequence reads: CASSARDRGASNQPQHF. Here the CDR3 DNA reads TGTGCCAGCAGCGCCCGGGACAGGGGTGCAAGCAATCAGCCCCAGCATTTT. The chain recombines TRBV7-8 with TRBJ1-5; 10 positions match TRBD1. Germline assignment: CDR1 SGHVS and CDR2 FQNEAQ. The CDR3 sequence is 17 residues long. V dropped 5 bases and J dropped 1; count of bases not matched to a gene: 8.

The genes are TRBV28 and TRBJ1-6, with D uncertain. Germline V lookup: CDR1 MDHEN, CDR2 SYDVKM. V shed 7 bases and J shed 0 bases, with 7 bases lying between them. CDR3 length equals 14 residues. CDR3 residues: CASNLSSYNSPLHF. CDR3 in DNA: TGTGCCAGCAATCTCAGCTCCTATAATTCACCCCTCCACTTT.

This chain uses TRBV10-3 with TRBJ2-1; D not certain. The CDR3 contains 15 residues. Germline V gene lookup returns CDR1 ENHRY and CDR2 SYGVKD. Trimming removed 2 bases from V and 0 bases from J, with 8 bases in between. CDR3 region: CAISEAGNSYNEQFF. In nucleotides, the CDR3 is TGTGCCATCAGTGAGGCAGGCAACTCCTACAATGAGCAGTTCTTC.

The chain carries TRBV23-1 and TRBJ2-6; D unclear. TRBV23-1 is recorded as an ORF, its role being uncertain. Between the trimmed V and J ends, which lost 0 bases and 2 bases, there was a span of 5 bases. There are 15 residues in the CDR3. CDR3 sequence (DNA): TGCGCCAGCAGTCAATCCTGCGCTGGGGCCAACGTCCTGACTTTC. It translates to CASSQSCAGANVLTF.

This rearrangement joins TRBV10-3 to TRBJ1-5, with a tentative D call TRBD1 (6 bases). Germline lookup yields CDR1 ENHRY and CDR2 SYGVKD. This CDR3 has 14 residues. The ends were cut back, 6 bases at V and 3 bases at J, with 12 bases in the middle. Here the CDR3 reads CAIREDSLNQPQHF. CDR3 DNA: TGTGCCATCAGGGAGGACAGCCTCAATCAGCCCCAGCATTTT.

The chain is built from TRBV9 and TRBJ1-2; D call uncertain. The CDR3 extends over 15 amino acids. V was pared by 4 bases and J by 0 bases, with 13 bases between. Germline loops: CDR1 SGDLS, CDR2 YYNGEE. CDR3 nucleotides: TGTGCCAGCAGCTCTTGGGCAGAAGCTAACTATGGCTACACCTTC. It yields the protein CASSSWAEANYGYTF.

This chain links TRBV5-8 with TRBJ2-5; 13 positions match TRBD2. V lost 5 bases and J lost 1; bases outside the gene matches: 8. CDR3 length: 17 amino acids. The germline CDR1 and CDR2 sequences are SGHTS and YDEGEE. The CDR3 loop is CASSSGTSGAGQETQYF. In DNA form, the CDR3 reads TGTGCCAGCAGTTCCGGGACTAGCGGGGCTGGCCAAGAGACCCAGTACTTC.

This sequence joins TRBV19 and TRBJ1-5; the match to TRBD1 covers 9 bases. The ends lost 4 bases at V and 1 base at J; junction bases unmatched: 5. This CDR3 comprises 16 residues. Germline-derived CDR1 and CDR2 are LNHDA and SQIVND (reference sequence). CDR3 loop: CASSRGQGVSNQPQHF. CDR3 in DNA: TGTGCCAGTAGTAGGGGACAGGGCGTAAGCAATCAGCCCCAGCATTTT.

The genes are TRBV4-3 and TRBJ1-6; no clear D. The CDR3 is 15 residues long. CDR1 is LGHNA and CDR2 is YSLEER in the germline V gene. Trimming took 3 bases from V and 10 from J, leaving 16 bases between them. CDR3 loop: CASSQGGAGGSPLHF. In nucleotides, the CDR3 is TGCGCCAGCAGCCAGGGAGGAGCAGGAGGGTCACCCCTCCACTTT.

With regard to this clone: Other DNA sequences of this sample code for an identical CDR3. V and J are TRBV18 and TRBJ1-1; D gene ambiguous. V was pared by 6 bases and J by 1 base, with 12 bases between. The germline gives CDR1 KGHSH, CDR2 LQKENI. CDR3 length equals 14 residues. CDR3 protein: CASSPITRNTEAFF. The CDR3, as DNA: TGTGCCAGCTCCCCCATAACAAGGAACACTGAAGCTTTCTTT.

V usage is TRBV5-4 and J usage is TRBJ2-7; 9 nucleotides match TRBD1. The CDR3 contains 16 residues. V lost 3 bases to trimming and J lost 2 bases; unmatched junction nucleotides: 9. CDR1 is SGHNT and CDR2 is YYREEE in the germline V gene (reference sequence). The CDR3 loop is CASSSGDRVFPYEQYF. The CDR3 DNA reads TGTGCCAGCAGCTCAGGGGACAGGGTCTTTCCCTACGAGCAGTACTTC.

The chain employs TRBV6-5 and TRBJ2-3; TRBD2 aligns across 7 bases. V shed 2 bases and J 0 bases; nucleotides not matched to a gene: 2. The CDR3 is 15 residues long. CDR1 is MNHEY, CDR2 SVGAGI, per germline. In DNA form, the CDR3 reads TGTGCCAGCAGTTACGAAGCGGGGAGCACAGATACGCAGTATTTT. Encoded protein: CASSYEAGSTDTQYF.

This rearrangement joins TRBV29-1 to TRBJ2-1, with a possible D match to TRBD2 (5 bases). The CDR3 loop spans 11 amino acids. The V end was cut by 8 bases, the J end by 5 bases, with 10 bases between. Germline values: CDR1 SQVTM, CDR2 ANQGSEA. The CDR3, as DNA: TGCAGCTCGTCGAGGGACAATGAGCAGTTCTTC. Encoded protein: CSSSRDNEQFF.

This chain joins TRBV21-1 and TRBJ2-7; the D call in the table, TRBD1, was not verified against the DNA. TRBV21-1 is flagged as a pseudogene. The CDR3 totals 21 residues. In DNA form, the CDR3 reads TGTGCCAGCAGCAAAGCGCTAAAGGGGCAGGGGGACGGAAGGTTCCTCTACGAGCAGTACTTC. It codes for CASSKALKGQGDGRFLYEQYF.

This clone was detected a few times. J is TRBJ2-5 and V is TRBV7-2, with D maybe TRBD2 (6 bases). The CDR3 totals 14 residues. Germline V CDR1 and CDR2: SGHTA, FQGNSA. Trimming left V 5 bases short and J 1 base short, with 11 bases between. CDR3 nucleotides: TGTGCCAGCAGCGGGCGGGGATTCCAAGAGACCCAGTACTTC. It specifies CASSGRGFQETQYF.